The T cell receptor beta chain under discussion was sequenced for a study of Tregs in tolerant kidney transplant recipients. Study-wide results and caveats: Tolerant patients' donor-specific Tregs expanded beyond overall Tregs, suggesting antigen-driven growth. The most relevant donor-specific Treg TCRbeta repertoire apparently came from expansion with activated donor B cells.

TCRdb's table, derived via immunoSEQ multiplex PCR, lists solely in-frame clones and lacks some. The repertoire table contains around 10,000 clones. Recipients received nonmyeloablative bone marrow transplants from related graft donors, with transient mixed chimerism. Unstimulated Tregs (CD4+CD25+CD127-) and CD4+CD25- non-Tregs were sorted from PBMCs. Germline loops: CDR1 DFQATT, CDR2 SNEGSKA (reference sequence). The CDR3 sequence is 17 residues long. The trim removed 6 bases at V and 8 bases at J, leaving 16 bases unmatched. Notes on this clone: Its antigen is not identified. The CDR3 extends 3 residues past the end of the read, so its final part is completed from the germline J gene.

Sequenced material: CD8+ T cells from blood (PBMCs), taken 24 months after the transplant. V is TRBV20-1 and J is TRBJ2-1, with 13 nucleotides matching TRBD2. This TCR came from a human patient who received a combined kidney and bone marrow transplant. Some of the T cells may derive from the graft donor. CDR3 in amino acids: CSALWTSGSLKLDEQFF. CDR3 DNA (partial): TGCAGTGCCCTTTGGACTAGCGGGAGTCTTAAGTTGGATGAG.